A selection of T cell receptor beta chains follows, all from one sample in a study of CD8+CD57+ T cells in acquired aplastic anemia. TCRdb independently ran MiXCR on the reads; one entry per CDR3 protein. The sample holds about 54,000 distinct CDR3 sequences, about 56% seen once. Sequenced input: sorted CD4+, CD8+, or CD8+CD57+ T cells (not recorded which) from PBMCs. These receptors were obtained from a human donor with aplastic anemia. The CDR3 runs from the conserved cysteine through the conserved F or W. D genes are given only for firm matches. Clone size is shown for a subset of rows, as once, few, many or a class of expanded clone.

-	many	TRBV5-4	TRBJ1-6	CASSFQERNSPLHF	TGTGCCAGCAGCTTTCAGGAACGGAATTCACCCCTCCACTTT
-	-	TRBV11-3	TRBJ2-7	CASSFVGGSSYEQYF	TGTGCCAGCAGCTTTGTTGGAGGGAGCTCCTACGAGCAGTACTTC
TRBD1	-	TRBV19	TRBJ2-1	CASSIGQGNNEQFF	TGTGCCAGTAGTATTGGACAGGGAAACAATGAGCAGTTCTTC
TRBD1	-	TRBV25-1	TRBJ2-7	CASSRQGPGDYEQYF	TGTGCCAGCAGTAGACAGGGCCCAGGGGACTACGAGCAGTACTTC
-	-	TRBV29-1	TRBJ2-5	CSVEEGLEETQYF	TGCAGCGTTGAAGAAGGACTGGAAGAGACCCAGTACTTC
-	-	TRBV19	TRBJ1-1	CASSMGPSSNTEAFF	TGTGCCAGTAGTATGGGCCCCTCATCGAACACTGAAGCTTTCTTT
-	many	TRBV27	TRBJ1-1	CASSLGIPSEAFF	TGTGCCAGCAGTTTGGGAATACCCTCTGAAGCTTTCTTT
-	many	TRBV7-9	TRBJ2-2	CASSSVDTGELFF	TGTGCCAGCAGCTCAGTAGACACCGGGGAGCTGTTTTTT
-	few	TRBV7-2	TRBJ2-6	CASSPNTPGANVLTF	TGTGCCAGCAGCCCAAACACCCCTGGGGCCAACGTCCTGACTTTC
-	-	TRBV7-9	TRBJ1-4	CASSHRLPGKLFF	TGTGCCAGCAGCCATCGGCTACCGGGAAAACTGTTTTTT
TRBD2	-	TRBV25-1	TRBJ2-7	CASSEGLAGVILDEQYF	TGTGCCAGCAGTGAAGGGCTAGCGGGGGTCATCCTGGACGAGCAGTACTTC
-	-	TRBV10-3	TRBJ2-7	CASSHGANYEQYF	TGTGCCAGCAGCCACGGGGCAAACTACGAGCAGTACTTC
-	many	TRBV7-9	TRBJ1-2	CASSLGQTSYGYTF	TGTGCCAGCAGCTTAGGACAGACTAGCTATGGCTACACCTTC
-	once	TRBV7-2	TRBJ2-7	CASSKDRAIYF	TGTGCCAGCAGCAAGGACCGGGCCATTTACTTC
TRBD2	many	TRBV9	TRBJ2-5	CASSGASGETQYF	TGTGCCAGCAGCGGGGCTAGCGGGGAGACCCAGTACTTC
-	many	TRBV9	TRBJ2-1	CASSVVPGGHNEQFF	TGTGCCAGCAGCGTAGTCCCAGGGGGGCACAATGAGCAGTTCTTC
-	-	TRBV7-9	TRBJ2-5	CASSFSWDTEETQYF	TGTGCCAGCAGCTTTAGTTGGGACACTGAAGAGACCCAGTACTTC
-	-	TRBV5-5	TRBJ1-2	CASSVDLGGYTF	TGTGCCAGCAGCGTGGACCTGGGTGGCTACACCTTC
-	-	TRBV12-3/TRBV12-4	TRBJ2-1	CASAISGSYNEQFF	TGTGCCAGCGCAATTAGCGGATCCTACAATGAGCAGTTCTTC
-	-	TRBV19	TRBJ1-5	CASKTGGNQPQHF	TGTGCCAGTAAGACAGGCGGCAATCAGCCCCAGCATTTT
TRBD1	few	TRBV25-1	TRBJ1-2	CASSEEGASGYGYTF	TGTGCCAGCAGTGAAGAGGGGGCGTCTGGCTATGGCTACACCTTC
TRBD1	-	TRBV29-1	TRBJ2-7	CSVPETNRGTYEQYF	TGCAGCGTACCCGAAACGAACAGGGGGACCTACGAGCAGTACTTC
-	once	TRBV10-3	TRBJ2-7	CASFENNYEQYF	TGTGCCAGCTTCGAGAATAACTACGAGCAGTACTTC
TRBD2	-	TRBV7-7	TRBJ2-1	CASSLTSNNEQFF	TGTGCCAGCAGCTTGACTAGCAACAATGAGCAGTTCTTC
-	many	TRBV6-2/TRBV6-3	TRBJ1-5	CASSLGGGQPQHF	TGTGCCAGCAGCCTGGGTGGGGGACAGCCCCAGCATTTT
-	-	TRBV12-3/TRBV12-4	TRBJ1-6	CASSLAQGPNSPLHF	TGTGCCAGCAGTTTAGCCCAGGGCCCTAATTCACCCCTCCACTTT
TRBD1	-	TRBV24-1	TRBJ2-5	CATSDGQGVQETQYF	TGTGCCACCAGTGATGGACAGGGGGTACAAGAGACCCAGTACTTC